A single sample gave rise to the 29 T cell receptor beta chains below, sequenced in a study of T cell repertoires in cytomegalovirus infection. One entry per CDR3 protein, called by TCRdb with MiXCR from the reads. Altogether about 100,000 distinct CDR3 sequences are present, more than 20% being singletons, with the ten largest covering roughly 43%. The sequencing input was CD8+ T cells from PBMCs. These receptors were obtained from a human donor in good health (CMV status not recorded). Some clones in this sample may be carry-over from other donors' samples.

This sequence joins TRBV6-5 and TRBJ2-1; D is undetermined. Between the trimmed V and J ends, which lost 0 bases and 8 bases, there was a span of 8 bases. The CDR3 has 13 residues. Germline CDR1 reads MNHEY; CDR2 reads SVGAGI. The CDR3 DNA is TGTGCCAGCAGTTACTCCCAGTCCGATGAGCAGTTCTTC. It specifies CASSYSQSDEQFF.

This clonotype was observed a few times. The genes are TRBV28 and TRBJ2-5; D possibly corresponds to TRBD1 (6 bases). The CDR3 is 19 amino acids. Trimming cost V 6 bases and J 0 bases, with 26 bases left between them. CDR1 MDHEN and CDR2 SYDVKM come from the germline V gene. DNA for the CDR3: TGTGCCAGCAGCCCCTTACGAGGACAGATTGTCCTGGACCAAGAGACCCAGTACTTC. Its translation is CASSPLRGQIVLDQETQYF.

This clonotype was recorded at least ten times. V usage is TRBV20-1 and J usage is TRBJ1-1; D uncertain. CDR1 is DFQATT, CDR2 SNEGSKA, per germline (reference sequence). The CDR3 is made up of 12 amino acids. The V and J ends lost 6 bases and 3 bases respectively, with 11 bases between them. CDR3 protein: CSARPGDTEAFF. In DNA form, the CDR3 reads TGCAGTGCGAGGCCGGGTGACACTGAAGCTTTCTTT.

In this sample, this clonotype turned up many times. The chain couples TRBV7-8 to TRBJ2-7; D is possibly TRBD1 (6 bases). The germline V gene encodes CDR1 SGHVS and CDR2 FQNEAQ. V shed 5 bases and J shed 1 base, with 21 bases lying between them. This CDR3 is 17 amino acids long. The CDR3 sequence: CASSLGAGDPRSYEQYF. The CDR3 DNA sequence: TGTGCCAGCAGCCTCGGGGCAGGGGATCCCCGATCCTACGAGCAGTACTTC.

This clonotype was picked up many times. This rearrangement joins TRBV7-9 to TRBJ1-4; D remains unclear. CDR3 size: 13 residues. V was clipped by 8 bases and J by 0 bases, with 7 bases between them. Per the germline V gene, CDR1 is SEHNR and CDR2 is FQNEAQ (reference sequence). The CDR3, as DNA: TGTGCCAGCCTTGGGCCAACTAATGAAAAACTGTTTTTT. Protein product: CASLGPTNEKLFF.

This clonotype was counted ten times or more. Here the CDR3 DNA reads TGTGCCAGCAGCTCTCGGGACAGGGTCCCAGATACGCAGTATTTT. This codes for CASSSRDRVPDTQYF. J is TRBJ2-3 and V is TRBV11-2, with TRBD1 identical over 9 bases. J was trimmed by 4 bases and V by 4 bases; bases with no gene match: 6. The germline gives CDR1 SGHAT, CDR2 FQNNGV. This CDR3 has 15 amino acids.

There are many counts of this clonotype. The J gene is TRBJ2-1, the V gene TRBV12-3 or TRBV12-4, with D maybe TRBD2 (5 bases). The CDR3 is 18 residues long. Trimming removed 4 bases at V and 0 bases at J, with 19 bases between. CDR3 loop: CASSSDAPLESSYNEQFF. CDR3 in DNA: TGTGCCAGCAGTTCCGACGCCCCACTAGAGAGCTCCTACAATGAGCAGTTCTTC.

This clonotype was observed a few times. This chain connects TRBV12-3 or TRBV12-4 to TRBJ2-1; TRBD1 might be the D (6 bases). The CDR3 loop spans 11 amino acids. Trimming removed 11 bases from V and 7 bases from J, with 12 bases in between. The CDR3 region is CALAQGNEQFF. CDR3 DNA: TGTGCCCTCGCCCAGGGGAATGAGCAGTTCTTC.

The chain combines TRBV28 with TRBJ2-1; D unclear. The CDR3 is made up of 16 amino acids. V was clipped by 7 bases and J by 0 bases, with 16 bases between them. The germline gives CDR1 MDHEN, CDR2 SYDVKM. The CDR3 region has the DNA TGTGCCAGCACCCTTTTTACTGGGATCTCCTACAATGAGCAGTTCTTC. It translates to CASTLFTGISYNEQFF.

This clonotype has a handful of counts. V and J are TRBV5-6 and TRBJ2-6; TRBD1 matches 10 bases. Germline trimming cut 0 bases from V and 0 bases from J; bases unmatched to any gene: 6. The germline gives CDR1 SGHDT, CDR2 YYEEEE. This CDR3 region has 19 residues. CDR3 sequence (DNA): TGTGCCAGCAGCTTGGCCGGACAGGGGGAGCACTCTGGGGCCAACGTCCTGACTTTC. Translated, it gives CASSLAGQGEHSGANVLTF.

This clonotype was seen more than once but under ten times. The rearrangement uses TRBV12-3 or TRBV12-4 and TRBJ2-1; D is unresolved. The V and J ends lost 6 bases and 2 bases respectively, with 8 bases between them. The CDR3 totals 13 residues. CDR3 loop: CASRSDAYNEQFF. The CDR3, as DNA: TGTGCCAGCAGGTCGGACGCCTACAATGAGCAGTTCTTC.

The rearrangement joins TRBV2 to TRBJ1-5; D unresolved. Trimming removed 1 base at V and 3 bases at J, with 7 bases between. Germline CDR1 reads SNHLY; CDR2 reads FYNNEI. This CDR3 contains 14 residues. Here the CDR3 DNA reads TGTGCCAGCAGTGAAGACCCGCTCAATCAGCCCCAGCATTTT. It yields the protein CASSEDPLNQPQHF.

The rearrangement links TRBV2 to TRBJ2-1; either TRBD1 or TRBD2 may fit D (7 bases each). CDR1 is SNHLY and CDR2 is FYNNEI in the germline V gene. This CDR3 contains 18 residues. Trimming shortened V by 7 bases and J by 0 bases, and 22 bases separated the two germline ends. CDR3 protein: CASMGGGSEVSSYNEQFF. The CDR3, as DNA: TGTGCCAGCATGGGAGGGGGCTCGGAGGTGAGCTCCTACAATGAGCAGTTCTTC.

This clonotype was detected ten times or more. The chain combines TRBV7-2 with TRBJ1-6; 10 nucleotides agree with TRBD1. Germline-derived CDR1 and CDR2 are SGHTA and FQGNSA. This CDR3 region has 17 residues. Trimming cost V 6 bases and J 5 bases; bases outside gene matches: 10. The CDR3 region is CASSFGRDRGNNSPLHF. CDR3 coding DNA: TGTGCCAGCAGTTTCGGGAGGGACAGGGGAAATAATTCACCCCTCCACTTT.

This clonotype was counted a few times. V is TRBV12-3 or TRBV12-4 and J is TRBJ1-1; D gene ambiguous. The ends were cut back, 1 base at V and 1 base at J, with 7 bases in the middle. The CDR3 has 14 residues. The CDR3 nucleotides are TGTGCCAGCAGTTTAGGCCCCTGGAACACTGAAGCTTTCTTT. This translates into CASSLGPWNTEAFF.

This clonotype was seen a few times. The chain employs TRBV29-1 and TRBJ1-1; D perhaps matches TRBD1 (6 bases). The germline V gene encodes CDR1 SQVTM and CDR2 ANQGSEA. CDR3 length equals 14 residues. Deletions cut 6 bases from V and 1 base from J, with 15 bases between. The chain's CDR3 is CSVGSGQRNTEAFF. The CDR3 nucleotides are TGCAGCGTCGGATCGGGACAAAGGAACACTGAAGCTTTCTTT. The full variable domain, completed using reference TRBV29-1 and TRBJ1-1, is SAVISQKPSRDICQRGTSLTIQCQVDSQVTMMFWYRQQPGQSLTLIATANQGSEATYESGFVIDKFPISRPNLTFSTLTVSNMSPEDSSIYLCSVGSGQRNTEAFFGQGTRLTVV.

This clonotype was counted only a few times. V is TRBV4-3 and J is TRBJ1-6; no clear D. The CDR3 length is 14 residues. Between the trimmed V and J ends, which lost 6 bases and 7 bases, there was a span of 13 bases. Germline loops: CDR1 LGHNA, CDR2 YSLEER. CDR3 sequence: CASSGRSANSPLHF. The CDR3 DNA sequence: TGCGCCAGCAGTGGTCGGTCGGCCAATTCACCCCTCCACTTT.

This clonotype was seen repeatedly, ten times or more. The chain recombines TRBV11-3 with TRBJ1-1, with TRBD1 matching over 8 bases. Germline CDR1 and CDR2: SGHNT and YENEEA. The CDR3 consists of 15 residues. V gave up 5 bases and J gave up 5 bases; unmatched junction bases: 10. The CDR3: CASSPTGQGATEAFF. In nucleotides, the CDR3 is TGTGCCAGCAGCCCCACCGGACAGGGTGCAACTGAAGCTTTCTTT.

As to this clonotype: A much more abundant neighbour one base away suggests this may be a read error. The chain couples TRBV7-9 to TRBJ2-7; possibly TRBD1 or TRBD2 for D (5 bases each). Looked up from germline, CDR1 is SEHNR and CDR2 is FQNEAQ (reference sequence). The CDR3 contains 12 residues. DNA for the CDR3: TGTGCCAACAGCCTAATAGGGGAGGAGCAGTACTTC. The encoded protein is CANSLIGEEQYF.

This clonotype occurred many times. The gene calls are TRBV7-2 and TRBJ1-2; D gene ambiguous. The CDR3 extends over 15 amino acids. The V end was cut by 6 bases, the J end by 4 bases, with 18 bases between. Germline V gene sequence: CDR1 SGHTA, CDR2 FQGNSA. The DNA for the CDR3 is TGTGCCAGCAGTTTTGATGAGGGCATCCTCTATGGCTACACCTTC. Translating gives CASSFDEGILYGYTF.

This clonotype occurred a few times. The chain joins TRBV2 to TRBJ2-3, with D possibly called TRBD1 or TRBD2 (5 bases each). The CDR3 runs 17 residues. Deletions cut 0 bases from V and 6 bases from J, with 19 bases between. CDR1 is SNHLY, CDR2 FYNNEI, per germline. CDR3 residues: CASSEALPGTWRDTQYF. Written as DNA, the CDR3 is TGTGCCAGCAGTGAAGCGCTCCCGGGGACGTGGCGGGATACGCAGTATTTT.

This clonotype was counted many times. The CDR3 bases are TGTGCCAGCAGCTTAAAAGCGGGACATGCCTACAATGAGCAGTTCTTC. Translation gives CASSLKAGHAYNEQFF. The chain combines TRBV7-8 with TRBJ2-1, with D possibly matching TRBD2 (7 bases). From germline, CDR1 is SGHVS and CDR2 FQNEAQ. This CDR3 has 16 residues. The ends were cut back, 2 bases at V and 2 bases at J, with 13 bases in the middle.

This clonotype was observed at least ten times. The chain joins TRBV7-3 to TRBJ2-7; perhaps TRBD1 as D (5 bases). The CDR3 has 15 amino acids. The germline V gene has CDR1 SGHTA and CDR2 FQGTGA. V lost 4 bases to trimming and J lost 3 bases, with 16 bases between them. The CDR3 spells CASSSGHGPLYEQYF. The CDR3 DNA follows: TGTGCCAGCAGCTCCGGACACGGTCCTCTCTACGAGCAGTACTTC.

The V and J genes are TRBV5-1 and TRBJ1-1; D gene uncertain. Germline V CDR1 and CDR2: SGHRS, YFSETQ. Trimming stripped 4 bases from V and 3 bases from J, with 13 bases between. The CDR3 has 14 amino acids. CDR3 protein: CASSPEIGYTEAFF. The CDR3 nucleotides read TGCGCCAGCAGCCCCGAAATTGGCTACACTGAAGCTTTCTTT.

This clonotype appeared many times. This chain joins TRBV11-2 and TRBJ2-7, with 9 positions matching TRBD1. The junction had 19 bases not matched to a gene; V was cut back by 7 bases and J by 6 bases. This CDR3 comprises 17 residues. Germline-derived CDR1 and CDR2 are SGHAT and FQNNGV. The DNA of the CDR3 is TGTGCCAGCACTTCTATCCCGGGACAGGGTGGATTTGGCGAGCAGTACTTC. Residues: CASTSIPGQGGFGEQYF.

This chain uses TRBV4-1 with TRBJ2-5, with D unresolved. From germline, CDR1 is MGHRA and CDR2 YSYEKL. Trimming shortened V by 0 bases and J by 2 bases, and 13 bases separated the two germline ends. This CDR3 spans 16 amino acids. The CDR3 DNA follows: TGCGCCAGCAGCCAAGACGACAAATGGGGACAAGAGACCCAGTACTTC. Its translation is CASSQDDKWGQETQYF.

The chain combines TRBV14 with TRBJ1-5; TRBD1 agrees at 8 bases. This CDR3 has 14 residues. Germline lookup yields CDR1 SGHDN and CDR2 FVKESK. V shed 4 bases, J shed 4 bases, and the junction held 3 bases outside the gene matches. For the CDR3, the DNA is TGTGCCAGCAGCCGGACAGGGAATAATCAGCCCCAGCATTTT. Protein: CASSRTGNNQPQHF.

The CDR3 DNA is TGTGCAGCACTTTCTGGCGCAGTTCATCGAGAGACCCAGTACTTC. This encodes CAALSGAVHRETQYF. The gene calls are TRBV2 and TRBJ2-5; no firm D call. Per the germline V gene, CDR1 is SNHLY and CDR2 is FYNNEI. This CDR3 has 15 amino acids. Full variable domain (rest looked up from reference TRBV2 and TRBJ2-5): EPEVTQTPSHQVTQMGQEVILRCVPISNHLYFYWYRQILGQKVEFLVSFYNNEISEKSEIFDDQFSVERPDGSNFTLKIRSTKLEDSAMYFCAALSGAVHRETQYFGPGTRLLVL.

The rearrangement links TRBV27 to TRBJ2-7; 10 bases fit TRBD1. CDR3 length: 17 residues. Germline V gene lookup returns CDR1 MNHEY and CDR2 SMNVEV (reference sequence). V lost 5 bases, J lost 2 bases, and 12 bases stayed unmatched. This CDR3 is CASSLPPGQGSPYEQYF. In nucleotides, the CDR3 is TGTGCCAGCAGTCTTCCCCCGGGACAGGGGTCCCCCTACGAGCAGTACTTC.